A selection of T cell receptor beta chains follows, all from one sample in a study of CD8+ T cells in alopecia areata. Only in-frame clones appear in the TCRdb table, and some are missing; sequencing was by immunoSEQ multiplex PCR. The sample has about 56,000 clones, 96% seen once. The sequencing here drew on CD8+ T cells sorted from blood, taken at week 0. The receptors were gathered from a human donor with alopecia areata. The CDR3 runs from the conserved cysteine through the conserved F or W. A D gene is named only where the DNA matches it firmly. The size entry is marked missing in some rows and otherwise reads once, few, many or a size class.

V: TRBV6-6
size: NA
J: TRBJ2-5
D: NA
DNA: TGTGCCAGCAGTTCCCGCACCGGGACTTCCCAAGAGACCCAGTACTTC
CDR3: CASSSRTGTSQETQYF

V: TRBV6-5
size: NA
J: TRBJ2-5
D: TRBD1
DNA: TGTGCCAGCAGTTACTCGGACAGGGTCCAAGAGACCCAGTACTTC
CDR3: CASSYSDRVQETQYF

V: TRBV7-2
size: NA
J: TRBJ2-3
D: NA
DNA: TGTGCCAGCAGCTTCCGGCCAGATACGCAGTATTTT
CDR3: CASSFRPDTQYF

V: TRBV10-2
size: NA
J: TRBJ2-5
D: TRBD2
DNA: TGCGCCAGCAGAGAACTCGGACTAGCCTGGGAGACCCAGTACTTC
CDR3: CASRELGLAWETQYF

V: TRBV6-5
size: NA
J: TRBJ1-1
D: NA
DNA: TGTGCCAGCAGTTACGGGGGGGGGCCCACTGAAGCTTTCTTT
CDR3: CASSYGGGPTEAFF

V: TRBV5-1
size: NA
J: TRBJ2-5
D: TRBD1
DNA: TGCGCCAGCAGCTCCCCGGGACAGGGCCAAGAGACCCAGTACTTC
CDR3: CASSSPGQGQETQYF

V: TRBV7-7
size: NA
J: TRBJ2-5
D: TRBD2
DNA: TGTGCTAGCAGCTTAGCGTCACGGGGGGGCCTGGAGACCCAGTACTTC
CDR3: CASSLASRGGLETQYF

V: TRBV6-1
size: NA
J: TRBJ2-7
D: NA
DNA: TGTGCCAGCAGACCCTGGACGGATACCTACGAGCAGTACTTC
CDR3: CASRPWTDTYEQYF

V: TRBV5-1
size: NA
J: TRBJ2-3
D: NA
DNA: TGCGCCAGCAGCTTGTACGAGGGGGGCCCCACAGATACGCAGTATTTT
CDR3: CASSLYEGGPTDTQYF

V: TRBV29-1
size: NA
J: TRBJ2-7
D: TRBD1
DNA: TGCAGCGCCAAGGGACAGGACAGCGAGCAGTACTTC
CDR3: CSAKGQDSEQYF

V: TRBV6-5
size: NA
J: TRBJ2-1
D: NA
DNA: TGTGCCAGCAGACGCCGGGTCCAGGCCGATGAGCAGTTCTTC
CDR3: CASRRRVQADEQFF

V: TRBV6-5
size: NA
J: TRBJ2-2
D: NA
DNA: TGTGCCAGCAGTTACCAACCGGGACAGAACACCGGGGAGCTGTTTTTT
CDR3: CASSYQPGQNTGELFF

V: TRBV10-3
size: once
J: TRBJ2-7
D: NA
DNA: TGTGCCATCAGTGTGACCACATCCCCTTACGAGCAGTACTTC
CDR3: CAISVTTSPYEQYF

V: TRBV7-2
size: NA
J: TRBJ2-3
D: NA
DNA: TGTGCCAGCAGCTCCCTGACAGTTTCAGATACGCAGTATTTT
CDR3: CASSSLTVSDTQYF

V: TRBV7-8
size: NA
J: TRBJ2-7
D: NA
DNA: TGTGCCAGCAGCTTAGGCTCTGGGATTGCCTACGAGCAGTACTTC
CDR3: CASSLGSGIAYEQYF

V: TRBV7-9
size: NA
J: TRBJ1-5
D: NA
DNA: TGTGCCAGCAGCTTAAGCACAGACTACCAGCCCCAGCATTTT
CDR3: CASSLSTDYQPQHF

V: TRBV6-6
size: NA
J: TRBJ2-7
D: NA
DNA: TGTGCCAGCAGTTACGGGCTCTCCTACGAGCAGTACTTC
CDR3: CASSYGLSYEQYF

V: TRBV7-9
size: NA
J: TRBJ2-5
D: NA
DNA: TGTGCCAGCAGCCCCAAACAGGGCAGCCAGACCCAGTACTTC
CDR3: CASSPKQGSQTQYF